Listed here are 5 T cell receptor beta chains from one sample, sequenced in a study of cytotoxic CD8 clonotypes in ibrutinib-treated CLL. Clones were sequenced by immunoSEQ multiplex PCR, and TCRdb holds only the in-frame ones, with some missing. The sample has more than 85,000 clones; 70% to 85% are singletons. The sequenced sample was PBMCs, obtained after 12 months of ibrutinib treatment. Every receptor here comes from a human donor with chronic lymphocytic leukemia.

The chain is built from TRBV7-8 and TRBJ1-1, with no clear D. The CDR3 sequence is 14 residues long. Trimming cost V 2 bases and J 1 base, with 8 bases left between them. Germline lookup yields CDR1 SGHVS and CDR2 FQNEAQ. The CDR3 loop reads CASSLHEKNTEAFF. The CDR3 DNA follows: TGTGCCAGCAGCTTACATGAGAAGAACACTGAAGCTTTCTTT.

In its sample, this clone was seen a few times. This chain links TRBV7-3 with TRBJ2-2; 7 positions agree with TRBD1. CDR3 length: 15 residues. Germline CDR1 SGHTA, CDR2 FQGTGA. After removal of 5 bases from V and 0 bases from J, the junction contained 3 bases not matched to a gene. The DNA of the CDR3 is TGTGCCAGCAGCCCGGGACAGCCGAACACCGGGGAGCTGTTTTTT. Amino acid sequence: CASSPGQPNTGELFF.

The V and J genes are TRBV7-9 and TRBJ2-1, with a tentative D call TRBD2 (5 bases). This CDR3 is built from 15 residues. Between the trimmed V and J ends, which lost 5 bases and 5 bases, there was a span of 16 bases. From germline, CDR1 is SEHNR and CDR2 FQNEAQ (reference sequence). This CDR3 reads CASSRLNGIDNEQFF. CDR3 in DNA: TGTGCCAGCAGCCGGTTGAACGGGATAGACAATGAGCAGTTCTTC.

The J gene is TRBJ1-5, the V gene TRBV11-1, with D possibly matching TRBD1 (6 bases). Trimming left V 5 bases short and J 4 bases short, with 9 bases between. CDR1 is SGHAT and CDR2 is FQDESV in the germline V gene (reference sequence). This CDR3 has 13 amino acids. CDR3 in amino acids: CASSLTGNQPQHF. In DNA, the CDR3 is TGTGCCAGCAGCCTGACAGGTAATCAGCCCCAGCATTTT.

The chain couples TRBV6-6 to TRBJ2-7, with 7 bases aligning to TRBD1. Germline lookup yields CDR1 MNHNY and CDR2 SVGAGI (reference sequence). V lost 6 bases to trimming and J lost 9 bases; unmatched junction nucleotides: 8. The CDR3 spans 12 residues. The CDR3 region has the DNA TGTGCCAGCAGATTCGACAGGGATGGGCAGTACTTC. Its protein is CASRFDRDGQYF.